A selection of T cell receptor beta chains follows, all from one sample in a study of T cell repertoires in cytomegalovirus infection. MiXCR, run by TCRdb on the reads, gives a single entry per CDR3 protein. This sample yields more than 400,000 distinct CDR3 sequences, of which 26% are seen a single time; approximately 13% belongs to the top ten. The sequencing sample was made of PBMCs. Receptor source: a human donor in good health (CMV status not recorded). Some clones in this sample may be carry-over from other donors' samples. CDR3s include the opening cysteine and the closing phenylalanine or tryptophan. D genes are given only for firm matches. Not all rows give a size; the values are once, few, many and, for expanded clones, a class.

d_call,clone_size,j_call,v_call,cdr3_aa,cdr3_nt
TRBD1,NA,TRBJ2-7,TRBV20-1,CSARARTGLSYEQYF,TGCAGTGCTAGAGCTAGGACAGGACTGTCCTACGAGCAGTACTTC
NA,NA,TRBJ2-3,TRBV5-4,CASSFSPSTDTQYF,TGTGCCAGCAGCTTCTCGCCTAGCACAGATACGCAGTATTTT
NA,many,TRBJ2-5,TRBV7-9,CASSLKGVETQYF,TGTGCCAGCAGCTTGAAGGGAGTGGAGACCCAGTACTTC
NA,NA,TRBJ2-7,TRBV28,CASSHNRLGATYEQYF,TGTGCCAGCAGTCACAACCGGTTGGGGGCAACCTACGAGCAGTACTTC
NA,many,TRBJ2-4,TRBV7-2,CASSYYGIAKNIQYF,TGTGCCAGCAGCTACTACGGGATCGCCAAAAACATTCAGTACTTC
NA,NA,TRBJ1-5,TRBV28,CASRTVPSNQPQHF,TGTGCCAGCAGGACAGTTCCTAGCAATCAGCCCCAGCATTTT
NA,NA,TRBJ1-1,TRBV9,CASSVGPGREAFF,TGTGCCAGCAGCGTGGGACCGGGGCGAGAAGCTTTCTTT
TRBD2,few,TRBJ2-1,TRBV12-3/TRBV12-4,CASSTAGGLNEQFF,TGTGCCAGCAGTACAGCGGGAGGTCTCAATGAGCAGTTCTTC
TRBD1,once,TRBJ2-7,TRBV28,CASSLGDRGVHEQYF,TGTGCCAGCAGTTTAGGAGACAGGGGGGTCCACGAGCAGTACTTC
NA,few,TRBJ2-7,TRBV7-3,CASSLGTPPYEQYF,TGTGCCAGCAGCCTCGGGACCCCCCCCTACGAGCAGTACTTC
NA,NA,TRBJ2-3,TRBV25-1,CASSVPNQRAYSDTQYF,TGTGCCAGCAGTGTACCCAATCAGCGGGCTTACTCAGATACGCAGTATTTT
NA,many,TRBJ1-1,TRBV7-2,CASSFQTREAFF,TGTGCCAGCAGCTTTCAAACCAGGGAAGCTTTCTTT
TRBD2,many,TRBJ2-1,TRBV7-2,CASTWEGAWNEQFF,TGTGCCAGCACCTGGGAGGGAGCGTGGAATGAGCAGTTCTTC
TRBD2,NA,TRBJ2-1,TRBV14,CASSQGVRAGTRNEQFF,TGTGCCAGCAGCCAAGGGGTTCGAGCGGGAACACGCAATGAGCAGTTCTTC
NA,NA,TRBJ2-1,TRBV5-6,CASSFQRMVDSNVNEQFF,TGTGCCAGCAGCTTCCAGAGAATGGTTGATAGTAATGTGAATGAGCAGTTCTTC
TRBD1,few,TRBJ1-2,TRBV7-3,CASSFDSGTGLDGYTF,TGTGCCAGCAGCTTCGATAGTGGGACAGGGTTGGATGGCTACACCTTC
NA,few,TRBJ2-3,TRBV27,CASSYLGESTDTQYF,TGTGCCAGCAGTTATCTTGGGGAAAGCACAGATACGCAGTATTTT
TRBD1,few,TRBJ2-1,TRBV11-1,CASSSTGGGYNEQFF,TGTGCCAGCAGCTCTACAGGGGGCGGCTACAATGAGCAGTTCTTC
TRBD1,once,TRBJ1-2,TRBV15,CATSRDRGTVNYGYTF,TGTGCCACCAGCAGGGACAGGGGGACTGTAAACTATGGCTACACCTTC
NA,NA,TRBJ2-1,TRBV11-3,CASSLTAGGLLGEQFF,TGTGCCAGCAGCTTGACGGCAGGGGGGTTATTGGGTGAGCAGTTCTTC
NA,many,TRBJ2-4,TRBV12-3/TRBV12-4,CASRHTSMDKNIQYF,TGTGCCAGCAGGCACACTAGCATGGACAAAAACATTCAGTACTTC
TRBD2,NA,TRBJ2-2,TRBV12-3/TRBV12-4,CASSSTLGLAGSLNTGELFF,TGTGCCAGCAGTTCAACCCTGGGACTAGCGGGATCCTTGAACACCGGGGAGCTGTTTTTT
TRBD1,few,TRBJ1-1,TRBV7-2,CAIGTGPYTEAFF,TGTGCCATCGGGACAGGGCCTTACACTGAAGCTTTCTTT
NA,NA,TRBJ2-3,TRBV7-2,CASSLDGGGSDTQYF,TGTGCCAGCAGCTTGGACGGGGGCGGGAGTGATACGCAGTATTTT
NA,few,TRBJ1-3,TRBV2,CASSEATVGSSGNTIYF,TGTGCCAGCAGTGAAGCGACAGTGGGGTCCTCTGGAAACACCATATATTTT
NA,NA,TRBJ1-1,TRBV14,CASSQDRTFRGDTEAFF,TGTGCCAGCAGCCAAGATCGAACATTCCGGGGAGACACTGAAGCTTTCTTT
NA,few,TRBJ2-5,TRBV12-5,CASDAGRQETQYF,TGTGCTAGTGATGCAGGGCGCCAAGAGACCCAGTACTTC
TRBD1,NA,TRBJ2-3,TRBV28,CASSLTGTAPRTQYF,TGTGCCAGCAGTCTCACCGGGACAGCCCCTAGGACGCAGTATTTT
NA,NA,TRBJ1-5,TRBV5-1,CASSPGTGSGQPQHF,TGCGCCAGCAGCCCCGGGACCGGGAGTGGTCAGCCCCAGCATTTT
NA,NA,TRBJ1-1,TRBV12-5,CASGWGDAPMNTEAFF,TGTGCTAGTGGTTGGGGTGATGCCCCTATGAACACTGAAGCTTTCTTT
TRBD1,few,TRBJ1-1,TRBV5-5,CASSSGQGMNTEAFF,TGTGCCAGCAGCTCTGGACAGGGTATGAACACTGAAGCTTTCTTT
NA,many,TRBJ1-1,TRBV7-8,CASTQSWQNTEAFF,TGTGCCAGCACCCAATCGTGGCAGAACACTGAAGCTTTCTTT
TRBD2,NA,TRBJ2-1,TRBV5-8,CASSFGGRNEQFF,TGTGCCAGCAGCTTCGGCGGGAGGAATGAGCAGTTCTTC
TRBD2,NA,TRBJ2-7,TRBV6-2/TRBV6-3,CASSSGSLIHEQYF,TGTGCCAGCTCTAGCGGGAGCCTAATTCACGAGCAGTACTTC
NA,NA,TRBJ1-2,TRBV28,CASTQQGGYGYTF,TGTGCCAGCACCCAGCAAGGAGGCTATGGCTACACCTTC
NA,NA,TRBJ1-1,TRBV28,CASSLIGAGGDEAFF,TGTGCCAGCAGTTTAATCGGAGCCGGGGGGGATGAAGCTTTCTTT
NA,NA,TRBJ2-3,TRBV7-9,CASSLANGDTQYF,TGTGCCAGCAGCTTAGCGAACGGAGATACGCAGTATTTT
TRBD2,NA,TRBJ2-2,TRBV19,CASRSPQTGGTGELFF,TGTGCCAGTAGGAGCCCTCAAACGGGAGGAACCGGGGAGCTGTTTTTT
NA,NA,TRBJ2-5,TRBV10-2,CGSARHTQETQYF,TGCGGCAGCGCCCGGCACACCCAAGAGACCCAGTACTTC
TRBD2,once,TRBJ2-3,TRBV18,CASSPLRQREGLGDTQYF,TGTGCCAGCTCACCACTACGACAGCGGGAGGGCCTAGGAGATACGCAGTATTTT
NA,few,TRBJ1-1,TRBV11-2,CASSLGAQRGWEF,TGTGCCAGCAGCTTAGGTGCCCAACGGGGCTGGGAATTT
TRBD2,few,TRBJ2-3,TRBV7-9,CASSTRRLAGGSTDTQYF,TGTGCCAGCAGCACACGACGACTAGCGGGAGGGAGCACAGATACGCAGTATTTT
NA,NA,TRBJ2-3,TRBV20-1,CSGRVTDTQYF,TGCAGTGGGCGGGTCACAGATACGCAGTATTTT
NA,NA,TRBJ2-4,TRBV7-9,CASSPLGQARKNIQYF,TGTGCCAGCAGCCCTCTGGGTCAGGCACGCAAAAACATTCAGTACTTC
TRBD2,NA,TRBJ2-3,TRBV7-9,CASSSVTSGTDTQYF,TGTGCCAGCAGCTCCGTGACTAGCGGCACAGATACGCAGTATTTT
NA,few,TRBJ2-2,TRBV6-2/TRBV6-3,CASTPRDTGELFF,TGTGCCAGCACACCAAGGGACACCGGGGAGCTGTTTTTT